This T cell receptor (beta chain) was retrieved from a study of preoperative IRX-2 immunotherapy in early breast cancer. Method: immunoSEQ multiplex PCR; TCRdb's copy keeps in-frame clones and lacks some. The top ten clones hold around 15% of a sample with about 23,000 clones, about 95% of them seen once. The treatment is: preoperative locoregional IRX-2 cytokine immunotherapy. Preoperative locoregional IRX-2 cytokine immunotherapy was tested in the phase Ib source study. The CDR3 length is 14 residues. Germline CDR1 is LNHDA and CDR2 is SQIVND (reference sequence). Losses at the gene ends were 7 bases for V and 4 bases for J; bases not matched to a gene: 9.

J is TRBJ1-1 and V is TRBV19, with 7 bases identical to TRBD1. This TCR came from a human donor with breast cancer. The material sequenced was tumor tissue, taken after IRX-2 immunotherapy. Here the CDR3 DNA reads TGTGCCAGTACTCTCAATGCAGGGGGCACTGAAGCTTTCTTT. Its protein product is CASTLNAGGTEAFF.